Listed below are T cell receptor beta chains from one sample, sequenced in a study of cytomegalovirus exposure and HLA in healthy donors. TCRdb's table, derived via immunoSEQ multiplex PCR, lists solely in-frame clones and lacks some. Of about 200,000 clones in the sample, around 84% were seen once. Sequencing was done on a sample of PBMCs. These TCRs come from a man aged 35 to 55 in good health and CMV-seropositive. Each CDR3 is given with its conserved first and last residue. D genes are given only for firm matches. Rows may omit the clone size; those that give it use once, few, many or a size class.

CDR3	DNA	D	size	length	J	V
CASSPTPNYGYTF	TGTGCCAGCAGCCCAACACCGAACTATGGCTACACCTTC	.	.	13	TRBJ1-2	TRBV6-6
CATEFLGSPLHF	TGTGCCACCGAATTCTTGGGCTCACCCCTCCACTTT	.	.	12	TRBJ1-6	TRBV6-5
CARGLRAWNEQFF	TGTGCCAGAGGTCTCAGGGCATGGAATGAGCAGTTCTTC	.	.	13	TRBJ2-1	TRBV21-1
CAWSVRGGNEQFF	TGTGCCTGGAGTGTAAGGGGTGGCAATGAGCAGTTCTTC	.	.	13	TRBJ2-1	TRBV30
CASSQLGINTEAFF	TGTGCCAGCTCACAACTCGGGATTAACACTGAAGCTTTCTTT	.	.	14	TRBJ1-1	TRBV18
CASAVSYEQYF	TGTGCCAGCGCAGTATCCTACGAGCAGTACTTC	.	.	11	TRBJ2-7	TRBV6-1
CAWGGDQPQHF	TGTGCCTGGGGGGGGGATCAGCCCCAGCATTTT	.	.	11	TRBJ1-5	TRBV30
CASSPSGDTQYF	TGTGCCAGCAGTCCTAGCGGAGATACGCAGTATTTT	TRBD2	once	12	TRBJ2-3	TRBV6-6
CASSLAGNYGYTF	TGTGCCAGCAGCTTGGCCGGGAACTATGGCTACACCTTC	.	.	13	TRBJ1-2	TRBV5-5
CASSGDSYEQYF	TGTGCCAGCAGCGGGGACTCCTACGAGCAGTACTTC	.	.	12	TRBJ2-7	TRBV6-1
CASSVGRKETQYF	TGTGCCAGCAGCGTGGGCAGGAAAGAGACCCAGTACTTC	.	.	13	TRBJ2-5	TRBV9